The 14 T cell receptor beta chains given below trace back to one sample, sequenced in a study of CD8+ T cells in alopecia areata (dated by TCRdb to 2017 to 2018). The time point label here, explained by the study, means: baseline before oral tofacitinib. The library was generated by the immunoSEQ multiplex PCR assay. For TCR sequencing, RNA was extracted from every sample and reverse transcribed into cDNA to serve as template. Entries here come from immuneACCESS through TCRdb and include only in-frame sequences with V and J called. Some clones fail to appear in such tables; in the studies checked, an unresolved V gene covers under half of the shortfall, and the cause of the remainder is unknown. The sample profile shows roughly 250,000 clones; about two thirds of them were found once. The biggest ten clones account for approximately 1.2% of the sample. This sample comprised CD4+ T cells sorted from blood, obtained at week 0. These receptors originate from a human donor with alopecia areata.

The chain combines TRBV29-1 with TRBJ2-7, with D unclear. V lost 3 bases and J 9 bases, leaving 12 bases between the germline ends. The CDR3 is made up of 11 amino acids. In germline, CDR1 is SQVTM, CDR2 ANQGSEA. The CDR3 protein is CSVEAAKRQYF. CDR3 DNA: TGCAGCGTTGAGGCTGCAAAACGGCAGTACTTC.

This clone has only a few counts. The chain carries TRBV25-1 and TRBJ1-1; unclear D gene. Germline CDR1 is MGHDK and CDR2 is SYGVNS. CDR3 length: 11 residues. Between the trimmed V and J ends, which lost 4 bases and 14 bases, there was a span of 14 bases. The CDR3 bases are TGTGCCAGCAGTGTTCTTTCGGGTTTGTTCTTT. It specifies CASSVLSGLFF.

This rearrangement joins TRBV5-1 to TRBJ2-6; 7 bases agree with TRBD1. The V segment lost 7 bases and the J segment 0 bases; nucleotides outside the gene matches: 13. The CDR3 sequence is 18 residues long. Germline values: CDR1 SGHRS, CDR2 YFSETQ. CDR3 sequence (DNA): TGCGCCAGCTCAGCTTTGGGGACAGCGAGCTCTGGGGCCAACGTCCTGACTTTC. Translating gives CASSALGTASSGANVLTF. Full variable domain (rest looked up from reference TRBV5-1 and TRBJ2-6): KAGVTQTPRYLIKTRGQQVTLSCSPISGHRSVSWYQQTPGQGLQFLFEYFSETQRNKGNFPGRFSGRQFSNSRSEMNVSTLELGDSALYLCASSALGTASSGANVLTFGAGSRLTVL.

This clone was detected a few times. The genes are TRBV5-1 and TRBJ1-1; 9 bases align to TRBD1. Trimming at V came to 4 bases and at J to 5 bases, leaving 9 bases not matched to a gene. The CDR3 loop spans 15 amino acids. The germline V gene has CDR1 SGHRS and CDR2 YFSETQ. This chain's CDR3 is CASSEPGQGETEAFF. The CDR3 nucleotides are TGCGCCAGCAGCGAACCGGGACAGGGAGAAACTGAAGCTTTCTTT.

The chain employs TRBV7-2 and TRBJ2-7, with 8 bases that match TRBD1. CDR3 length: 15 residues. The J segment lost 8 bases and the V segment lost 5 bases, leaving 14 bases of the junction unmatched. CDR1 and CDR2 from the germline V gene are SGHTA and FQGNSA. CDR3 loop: CASSLSGTGALKQYF. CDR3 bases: TGTGCCAGCAGCCTTTCCGGGACAGGAGCGCTTAAGCAGTACTTC.

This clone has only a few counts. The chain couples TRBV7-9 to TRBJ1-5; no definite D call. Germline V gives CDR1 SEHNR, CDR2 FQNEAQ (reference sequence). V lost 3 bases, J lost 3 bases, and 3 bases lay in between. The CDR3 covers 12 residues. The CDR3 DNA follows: TGTGCCAGCAGCTTTATCAATCAGCCCCAGCATTTT. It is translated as CASSFINQPQHF.

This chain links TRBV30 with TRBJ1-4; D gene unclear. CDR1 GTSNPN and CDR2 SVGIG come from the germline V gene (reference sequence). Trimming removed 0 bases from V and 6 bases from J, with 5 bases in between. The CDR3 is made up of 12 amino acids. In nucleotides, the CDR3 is TGTGCCTGGAGTGTGGTATATGAAAAACTGTTTTTT. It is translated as CAWSVVYEKLFF.

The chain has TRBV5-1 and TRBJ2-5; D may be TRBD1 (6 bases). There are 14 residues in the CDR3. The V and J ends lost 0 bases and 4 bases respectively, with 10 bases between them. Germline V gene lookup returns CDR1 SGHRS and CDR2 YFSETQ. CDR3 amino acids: CASSLDRVGETQYF. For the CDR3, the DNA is TGCGCCAGCAGCTTGGACAGGGTAGGAGAGACCCAGTACTTC. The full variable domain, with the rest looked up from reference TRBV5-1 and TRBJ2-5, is KAGVTQTPRYLIKTRGQQVTLSCSPISGHRSVSWYQQTPGQGLQFLFEYFSETQRNKGNFPGRFSGRQFSNSRSEMNVSTLELGDSALYLCASSLDRVGETQYFGPGTRLLVL.

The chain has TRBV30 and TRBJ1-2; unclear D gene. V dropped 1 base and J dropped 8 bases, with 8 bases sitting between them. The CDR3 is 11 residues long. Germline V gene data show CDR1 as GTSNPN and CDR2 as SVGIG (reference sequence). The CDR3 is CAWSAGYGYTF. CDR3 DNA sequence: TGTGCCTGGAGTGCGGGGTACGGCTACACCTTC.

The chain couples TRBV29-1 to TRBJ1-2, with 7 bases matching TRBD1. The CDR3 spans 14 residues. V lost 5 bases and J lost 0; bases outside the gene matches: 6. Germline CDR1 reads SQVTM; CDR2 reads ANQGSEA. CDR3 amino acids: CSVRGGGPNYGYTF. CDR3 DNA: TGCAGCGTTCGGGGAGGGGGCCCTAACTATGGCTACACCTTC.

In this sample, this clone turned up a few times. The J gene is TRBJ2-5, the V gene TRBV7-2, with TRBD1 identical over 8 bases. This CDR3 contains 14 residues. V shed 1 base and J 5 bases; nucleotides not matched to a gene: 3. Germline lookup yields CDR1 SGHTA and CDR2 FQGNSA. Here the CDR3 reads CASSLVTGGETQYF. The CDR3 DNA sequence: TGTGCCAGCAGCTTAGTTACAGGGGGGGAGACCCAGTACTTC.

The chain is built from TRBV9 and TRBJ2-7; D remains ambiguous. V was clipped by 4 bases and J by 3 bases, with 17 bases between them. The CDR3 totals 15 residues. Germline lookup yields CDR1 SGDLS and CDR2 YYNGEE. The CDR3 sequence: CASSTAPGRSYEQYF. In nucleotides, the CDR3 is TGTGCCAGCAGCACCGCCCCAGGACGGAGCTACGAGCAGTACTTC.

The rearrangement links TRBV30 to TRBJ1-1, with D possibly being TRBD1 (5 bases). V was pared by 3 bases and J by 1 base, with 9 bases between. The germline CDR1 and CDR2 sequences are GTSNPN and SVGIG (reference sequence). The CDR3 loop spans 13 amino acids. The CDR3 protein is CAWRTRGNTEAFF. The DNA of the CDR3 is TGTGCCTGGAGAACTAGGGGGAACACTGAAGCTTTCTTT. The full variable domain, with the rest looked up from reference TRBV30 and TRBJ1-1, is SQTIHQWPATLVQPVGSPLSLECTVEGTSNPNLYWYRQAAGRGLQLLFYSVGIGQISSEVPQNLSASRPQDRQFILSSKKLLLSDSGFYLCAWRTRGNTEAFFGQGTRLTVV.

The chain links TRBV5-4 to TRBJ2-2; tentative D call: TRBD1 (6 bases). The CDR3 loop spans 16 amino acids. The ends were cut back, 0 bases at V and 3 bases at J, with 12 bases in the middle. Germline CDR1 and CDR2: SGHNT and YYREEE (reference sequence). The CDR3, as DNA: TGTGCCAGCAGCTTGGGGGCCGGGACATACACCGGGGAGCTGTTTTTT. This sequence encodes CASSLGAGTYTGELFF.